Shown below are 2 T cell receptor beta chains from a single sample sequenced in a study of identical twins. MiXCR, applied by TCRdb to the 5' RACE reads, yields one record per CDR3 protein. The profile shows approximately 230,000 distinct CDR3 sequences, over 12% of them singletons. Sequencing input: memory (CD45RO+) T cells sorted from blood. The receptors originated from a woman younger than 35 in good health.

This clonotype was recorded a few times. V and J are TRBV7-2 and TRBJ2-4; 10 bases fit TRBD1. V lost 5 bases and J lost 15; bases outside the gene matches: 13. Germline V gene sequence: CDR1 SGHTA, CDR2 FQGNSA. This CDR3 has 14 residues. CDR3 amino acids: CASSMGTGARSMYF. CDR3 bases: TGTGCCAGCAGCATGGGGACAGGGGCCCGGAGTATGTACTTC.

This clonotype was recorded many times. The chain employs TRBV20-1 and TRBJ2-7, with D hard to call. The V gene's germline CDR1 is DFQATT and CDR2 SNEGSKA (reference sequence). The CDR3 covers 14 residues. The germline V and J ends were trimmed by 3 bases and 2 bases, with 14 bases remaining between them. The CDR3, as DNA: TGCAGTGCTAGGCCGGAGTATAACACCTACGAGCAGTACTTC. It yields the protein CSARPEYNTYEQYF.